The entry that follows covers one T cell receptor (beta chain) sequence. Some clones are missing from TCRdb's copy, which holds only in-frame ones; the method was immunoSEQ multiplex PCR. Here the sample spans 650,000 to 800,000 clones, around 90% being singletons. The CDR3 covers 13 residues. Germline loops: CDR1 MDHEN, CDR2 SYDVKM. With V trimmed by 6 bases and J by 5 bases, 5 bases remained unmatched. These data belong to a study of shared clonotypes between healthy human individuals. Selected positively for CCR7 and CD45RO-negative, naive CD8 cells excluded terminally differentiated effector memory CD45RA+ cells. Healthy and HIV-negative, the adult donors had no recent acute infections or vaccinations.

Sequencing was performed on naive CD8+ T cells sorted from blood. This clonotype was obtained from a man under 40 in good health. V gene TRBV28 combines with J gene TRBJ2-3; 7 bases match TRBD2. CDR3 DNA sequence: TGTGCCAGCAGACGACTAGCAGAAGATACGCAGTATTTT. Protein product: CASRRLAEDTQYF.